The T cell receptor (beta chain) under discussion was sequenced for a study of T and B cells in COVID-19 patients. Study-level background: Blood was sampled from COVID-19 patients who were either actively infected or recovered.

The CDR3 extends over 15 amino acids. In germline, CDR1 is LNHDA, CDR2 SQIVND (reference sequence). V gave up 1 base and J gave up 6 bases; unmatched junction bases: 3. TRB was amplified from about 250-500 ng of blood genomic DNA. Multiplex PCR with BIOMED2 TRB-A/B primer pools amplified TRB rearrangements. One entry per CDR3 protein, called by TCRdb with MiXCR from the multiplex PCR reads. The data contain roughly 6,900 distinct CDR3 sequences, around 32% of them seen just once; the ten biggest clones take up more than 20%. This clonotype is judged medium-sized. The TCR was taken from a human donor who had recovered from COVID-19. Source material: blood. This chain connects TRBV19 to TRBJ1-5; 10 bases agree with TRBD1. CDR3 sequence reads: CASSIVGTGAQPQHF. CDR3 DNA sequence: TGTGCCAGTAGTATAGTCGGGACAGGGGCTCAGCCCCAGCATTTT. The full variable domain, completed using reference TRBV19 and TRBJ1-5, is DGGITQSPKYLFRKEGQNVTLSCEQNLNHDAMYWYRQDPGQGLRLIYYSQIVNDFQKGDIAEGYSVSREKKESFPLTVTSAQKNPTAFYLCASSIVGTGAQPQHFGDGTRLSIL.